This T cell receptor beta chain was obtained from a study of blood T cell repertoires in COVID-19. Study context: There were acute and convalescent COVID-19 samples, and they came from the United States, Italy and Spain.

J gave up 2 bases and V 8 bases, and 12 bases lay outside the gene matches. Germline assignment: CDR1 MNHGY and CDR2 SAAAGT. The CDR3 length is 16 residues. In the original workflow: How many nucleated cells were present was estimated from reference gene primer amplification. The table came from immunoSEQ multiplex PCR; TCRdb's copy has only in-frame clones and leaves some out. Clone size and V and J calls were adopted from that table, with D and trimming inferred from the DNA. The sample has 130,000 to 150,000 clones, under 90% seen once. The chain uses TRBV6-8 and TRBJ1-2, with 9 bases aligning to TRBD1. The specimen sequenced was peripheral blood. The receptor was derived from a human donor in a cohort sampled during active COVID-19. CDR3 bases: TGTGCCAGCCTATATACAGGGGGCAGGGGGAACTATGGCTACACCTTC. Translated, it gives CASLYTGGRGNYGYTF.